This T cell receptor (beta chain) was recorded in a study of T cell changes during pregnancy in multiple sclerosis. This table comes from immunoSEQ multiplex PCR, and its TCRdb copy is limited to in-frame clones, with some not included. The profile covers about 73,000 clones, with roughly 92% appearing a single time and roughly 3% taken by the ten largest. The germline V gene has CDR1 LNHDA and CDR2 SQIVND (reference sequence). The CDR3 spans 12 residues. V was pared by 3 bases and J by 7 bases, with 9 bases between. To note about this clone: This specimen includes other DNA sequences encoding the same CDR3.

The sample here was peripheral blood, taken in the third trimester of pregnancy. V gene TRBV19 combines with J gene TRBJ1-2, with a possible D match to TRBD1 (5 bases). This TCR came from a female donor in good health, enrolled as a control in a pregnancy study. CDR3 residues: CASSIRDSGYTF. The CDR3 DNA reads TGTGCCAGTAGTATCAGGGATAGTGGCTACACCTTC.